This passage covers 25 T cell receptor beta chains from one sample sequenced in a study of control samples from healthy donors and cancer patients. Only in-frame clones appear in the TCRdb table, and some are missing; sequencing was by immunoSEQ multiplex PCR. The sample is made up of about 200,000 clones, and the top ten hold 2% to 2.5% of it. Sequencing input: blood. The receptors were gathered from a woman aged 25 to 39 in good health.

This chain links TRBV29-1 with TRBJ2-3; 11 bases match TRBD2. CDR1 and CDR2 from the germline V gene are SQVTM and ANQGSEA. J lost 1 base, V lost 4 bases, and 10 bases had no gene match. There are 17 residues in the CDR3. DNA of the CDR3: TGCAGCGTTGTAGGGTTAGCGGGGGGGCCGGGCACAGATACGCAGTATTTT. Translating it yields CSVVGLAGGPGTDTQYF.

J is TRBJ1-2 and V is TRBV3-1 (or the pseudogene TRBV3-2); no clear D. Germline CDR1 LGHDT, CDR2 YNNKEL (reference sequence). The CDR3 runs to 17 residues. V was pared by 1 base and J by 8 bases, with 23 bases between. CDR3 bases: TGTGCCAGCAGCCAAGTAGATCCCCCGCCCCTCCTAAGAGGCTACACCTTC. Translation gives CASSQVDPPPLLRGYTF.

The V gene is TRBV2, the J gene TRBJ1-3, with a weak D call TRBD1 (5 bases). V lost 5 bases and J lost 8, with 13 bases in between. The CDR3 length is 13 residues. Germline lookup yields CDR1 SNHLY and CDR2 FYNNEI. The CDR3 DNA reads TGTGCCAGCAGTATGACAGACGCGGACACCATATATTTT. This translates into CASSMTDADTIYF.

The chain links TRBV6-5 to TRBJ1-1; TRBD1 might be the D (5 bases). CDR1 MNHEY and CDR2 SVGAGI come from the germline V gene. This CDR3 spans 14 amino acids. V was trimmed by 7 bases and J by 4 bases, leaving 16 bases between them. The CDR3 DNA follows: TGTGCCAGCACCCCGGGAGGCAGGGCCACTGAAGCTTTCTTT. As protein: CASTPGGRATEAFF.

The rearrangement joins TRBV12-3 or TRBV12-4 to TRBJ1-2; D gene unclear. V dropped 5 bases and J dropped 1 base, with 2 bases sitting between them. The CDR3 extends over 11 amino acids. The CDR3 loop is CASSRNYGYTF. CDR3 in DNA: TGTGCCAGCAGTCGTAACTATGGCTACACCTTC.

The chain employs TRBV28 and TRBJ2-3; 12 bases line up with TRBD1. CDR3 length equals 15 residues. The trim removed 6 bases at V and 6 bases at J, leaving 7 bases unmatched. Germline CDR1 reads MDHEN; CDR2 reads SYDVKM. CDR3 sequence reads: CASSPGDRGRDTQYF. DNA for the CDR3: TGTGCCAGCAGCCCAGGGGACAGGGGGCGCGATACGCAGTATTTT.

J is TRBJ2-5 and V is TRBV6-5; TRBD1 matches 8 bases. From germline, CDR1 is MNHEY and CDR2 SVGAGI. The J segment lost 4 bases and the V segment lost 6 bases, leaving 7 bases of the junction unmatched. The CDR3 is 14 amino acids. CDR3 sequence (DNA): TGTGCCAGCAGAACCGGGACAGGTGGAGAGACCCAGTACTTC. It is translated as CASRTGTGGETQYF.

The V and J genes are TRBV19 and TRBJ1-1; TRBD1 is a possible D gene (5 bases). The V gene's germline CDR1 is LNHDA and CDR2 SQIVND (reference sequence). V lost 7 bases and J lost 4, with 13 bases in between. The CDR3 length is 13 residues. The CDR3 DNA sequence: TGTGCCAGTACCGTCACCGGGGGCACTGAAGCTTTCTTT. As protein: CASTVTGGTEAFF.

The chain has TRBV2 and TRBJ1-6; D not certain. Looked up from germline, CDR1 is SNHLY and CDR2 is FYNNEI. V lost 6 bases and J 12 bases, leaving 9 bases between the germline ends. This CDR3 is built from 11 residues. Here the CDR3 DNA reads TGTGCCAGCAGCGCTCCTTTACCCCTCCACTTT. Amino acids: CASSAPLPLHF.

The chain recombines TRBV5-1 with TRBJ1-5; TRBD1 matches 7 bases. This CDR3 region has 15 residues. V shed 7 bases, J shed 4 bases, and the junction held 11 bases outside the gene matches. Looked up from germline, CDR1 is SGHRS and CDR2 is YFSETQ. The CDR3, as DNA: TGCGCCAGCCGGCCCGGGACAGTCAAAAATCAGCCCCAGCATTTT. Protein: CASRPGTVKNQPQHF.

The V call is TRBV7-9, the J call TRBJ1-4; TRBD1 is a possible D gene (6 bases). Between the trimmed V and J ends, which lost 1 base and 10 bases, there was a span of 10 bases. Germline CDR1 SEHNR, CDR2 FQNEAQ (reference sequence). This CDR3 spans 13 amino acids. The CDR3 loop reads CASSLGQGSKLFF. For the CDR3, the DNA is TGTGCCAGCAGCTTAGGTCAGGGGTCAAAACTGTTTTTT.

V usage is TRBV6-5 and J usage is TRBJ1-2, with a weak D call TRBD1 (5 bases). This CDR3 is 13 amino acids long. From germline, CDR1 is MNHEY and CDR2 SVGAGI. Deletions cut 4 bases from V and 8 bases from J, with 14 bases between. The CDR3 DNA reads TGTGCCAGCAGTTCGGGGGACGTAAGGGGCTACACCTTC. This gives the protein CASSSGDVRGYTF.

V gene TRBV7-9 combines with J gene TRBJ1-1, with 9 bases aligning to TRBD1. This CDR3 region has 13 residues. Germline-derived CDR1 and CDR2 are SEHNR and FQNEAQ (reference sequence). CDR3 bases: TGTGCAGACACACAGGGGGCTTGGACTGAAGCTTTCTTT. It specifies CADTQGAWTEAFF.

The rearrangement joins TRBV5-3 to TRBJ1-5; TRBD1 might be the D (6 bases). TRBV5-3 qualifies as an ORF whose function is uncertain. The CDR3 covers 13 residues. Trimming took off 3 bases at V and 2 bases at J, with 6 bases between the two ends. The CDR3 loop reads CARSYRGNQPQHF. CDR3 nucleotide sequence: TGTGCCAGAAGCTACAGGGGCAATCAGCCCCAGCATTTT.

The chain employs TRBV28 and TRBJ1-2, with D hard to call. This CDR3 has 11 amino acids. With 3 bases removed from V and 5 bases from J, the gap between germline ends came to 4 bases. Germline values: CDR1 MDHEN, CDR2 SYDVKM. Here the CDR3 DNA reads TGTGCCAGCAGTTTGGCGTATGGCTACACCTTC. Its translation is CASSLAYGYTF.

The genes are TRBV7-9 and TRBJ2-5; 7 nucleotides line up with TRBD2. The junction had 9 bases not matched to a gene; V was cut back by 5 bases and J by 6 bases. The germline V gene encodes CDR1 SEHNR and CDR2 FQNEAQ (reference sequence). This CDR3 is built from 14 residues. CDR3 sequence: CASSTSRGGQTQYF. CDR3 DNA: TGTGCCAGCAGCACTAGCCGCGGGGGACAGACCCAGTACTTC.

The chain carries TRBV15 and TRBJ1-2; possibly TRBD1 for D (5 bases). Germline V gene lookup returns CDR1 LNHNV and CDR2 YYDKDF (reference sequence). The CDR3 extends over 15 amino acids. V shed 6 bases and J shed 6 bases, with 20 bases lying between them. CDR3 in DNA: TGTGCCACCAGTAAGAAGGCCCCCAGGGCTAATGGCTACACCTTC. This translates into CATSKKAPRANGYTF.

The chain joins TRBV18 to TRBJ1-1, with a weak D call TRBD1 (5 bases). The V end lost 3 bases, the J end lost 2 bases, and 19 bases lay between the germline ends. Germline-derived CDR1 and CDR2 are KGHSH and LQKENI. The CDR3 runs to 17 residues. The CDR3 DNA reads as TGTGCCAGCTCACCTTATGAGCAGGGTAAAAGCAACACTGAAGCTTTCTTT. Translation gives CASSPYEQGKSNTEAFF.

The CDR3 is CASSQGEGRYEQYF. CDR3 DNA sequence: TGCGCCAGCAGCCAAGGGGAAGGAAGATACGAGCAGTACTTC. V and J are TRBV4-1 and TRBJ2-7; D ambiguous. The CDR3 is 14 amino acids. V was clipped by 1 base and J by 4 bases, with 11 bases between them. Germline CDR1 MGHRA, CDR2 YSYEKL.

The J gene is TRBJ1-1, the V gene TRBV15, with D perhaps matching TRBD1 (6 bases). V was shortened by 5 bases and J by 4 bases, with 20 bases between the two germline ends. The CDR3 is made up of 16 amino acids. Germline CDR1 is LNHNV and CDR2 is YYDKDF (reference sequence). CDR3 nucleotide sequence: TGTGCCACCAGCCGGACCGGCACAGGGTATTTCACTGAAGCTTTCTTT. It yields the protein CATSRTGTGYFTEAFF.

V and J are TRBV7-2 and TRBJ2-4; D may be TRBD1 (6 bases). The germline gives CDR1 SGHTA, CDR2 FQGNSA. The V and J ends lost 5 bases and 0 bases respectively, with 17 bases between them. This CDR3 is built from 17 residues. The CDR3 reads CASSTSQGQGAKNIQYF. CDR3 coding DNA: TGTGCCAGCAGCACCTCTCAGGGGCAGGGAGCCAAAAACATTCAGTACTTC.

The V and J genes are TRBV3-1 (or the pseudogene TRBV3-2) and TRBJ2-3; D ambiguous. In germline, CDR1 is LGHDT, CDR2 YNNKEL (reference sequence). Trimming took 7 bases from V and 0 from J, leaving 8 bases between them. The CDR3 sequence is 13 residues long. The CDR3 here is CASTSSSTDTQYF. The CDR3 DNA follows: TGTGCCAGCACCTCGTCTAGCACAGATACGCAGTATTTT.

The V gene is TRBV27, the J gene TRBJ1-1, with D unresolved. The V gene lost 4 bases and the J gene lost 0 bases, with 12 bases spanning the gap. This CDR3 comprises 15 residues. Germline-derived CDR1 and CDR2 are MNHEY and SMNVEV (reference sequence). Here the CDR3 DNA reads TGTGCCAGCAGTTCACCGCATACGGTGAACACTGAAGCTTTCTTT. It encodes CASSSPHTVNTEAFF.

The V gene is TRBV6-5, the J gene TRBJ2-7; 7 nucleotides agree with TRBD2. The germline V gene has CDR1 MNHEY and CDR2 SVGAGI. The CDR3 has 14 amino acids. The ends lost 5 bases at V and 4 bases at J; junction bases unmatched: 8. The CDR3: CASSPGGGPYEQYF. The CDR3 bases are TGTGCCAGCAGTCCTGGGGGGGGACCTTACGAGCAGTACTTC.

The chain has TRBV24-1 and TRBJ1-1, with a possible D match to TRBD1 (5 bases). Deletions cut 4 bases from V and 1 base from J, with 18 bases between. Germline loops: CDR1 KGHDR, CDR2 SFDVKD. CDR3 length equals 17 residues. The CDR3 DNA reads TGTGCCACCAGTGAGGGCAGGGCTGCTGTCGCGAACACTGAAGCTTTCTTT. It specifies CATSEGRAAVANTEAFF.